The rows below give T cell receptor beta chains drawn from one sample of a study of Ad26.COV2.S vaccination and SARS-CoV-2 variants. The data were produced by immunoSEQ multiplex PCR, yet TCRdb's version contains in-frame clones alone and is incomplete. The sample has about 390,000 clones, about 92% seen once. The sample was peripheral blood, taken in a trial of Ad26.COV2.S vaccine versus placebo. The receptors shown here come from a person between 18 and 65 years old who received the Ad26.COV2.S COVID-19 vaccine or a placebo. Each CDR3 is given with its conserved first and last residue. The order of the fields is D gene, J gene, clone size, V gene, CDR3 protein, CDR3 DNA. A D gene is named only where the DNA matches it firmly. The listing skips clone size in some rows; elsewhere it reads once, few, many or a size class.

D gene: TRBD1; J gene: TRBJ1-6; clone size: -; V gene: TRBV2; CDR3 protein: CASSEEGQPNSPLHF; CDR3 DNA: TGTGCCAGCAGTGAAGAGGGACAGCCGAATTCACCCCTCCACTTT
D gene: -; J gene: TRBJ1-5; clone size: -; V gene: TRBV11-2; CDR3 protein: CASSRNSNQPQHF; CDR3 DNA: TGTGCCAGCAGTCGAAATAGCAATCAGCCCCAGCATTTT
D gene: -; J gene: TRBJ2-3; clone size: -; V gene: TRBV7-8; CDR3 protein: CASSPNADTQYF; CDR3 DNA: TGTGCCAGCAGCCCCAACGCAGATACGCAGTATTTT
D gene: TRBD1; J gene: TRBJ1-2; clone size: -; V gene: TRBV19; CDR3 protein: CASRRGTGPRGYTF; CDR3 DNA: TGTGCCAGTAGAAGAGGGACAGGCCCAAGGGGCTACACCTTC
D gene: -; J gene: TRBJ1-3; clone size: once; V gene: TRBV4-1; CDR3 protein: CASSLASAPGNTIYF; CDR3 DNA: TGCGCCAGCAGCCTGGCCTCGGCCCCTGGAAACACCATATATTTT
D gene: -; J gene: TRBJ1-3; clone size: -; V gene: TRBV6-1; CDR3 protein: CASSEALPGTSVGNTIYF; CDR3 DNA: TGTGCCAGCAGTGAAGCGCTTCCAGGGACTAGTGTGGGAAACACCATATATTTT
D gene: TRBD1; J gene: TRBJ1-1; clone size: -; V gene: TRBV5-1; CDR3 protein: CASSGTGVTEAFF; CDR3 DNA: TGCGCCAGCAGCGGGACAGGGGTCACTGAAGCTTTCTTT
D gene: TRBD2; J gene: TRBJ2-1; clone size: -; V gene: TRBV7-9; CDR3 protein: CASSSLRLADSYNEQFF; CDR3 DNA: TGTGCCAGCAGCTCGCTCCGACTAGCGGACTCCTACAATGAGCAGTTCTTC
D gene: -; J gene: TRBJ1-1; clone size: -; V gene: TRBV2; CDR3 protein: CASSATAFF; CDR3 DNA: TGTGCCAGCAGTGCTACGGCTTTCTTT
D gene: -; J gene: TRBJ1-2; clone size: few; V gene: TRBV19; CDR3 protein: CASSIVGPAYGYTF; CDR3 DNA: TGTGCCAGTAGTATAGTAGGGCCAGCGTATGGCTACACCTTC
D gene: TRBD1; J gene: TRBJ2-4; clone size: -; V gene: TRBV5-1; CDR3 protein: CASSRWDSKNIQYF; CDR3 DNA: TGCGCCAGCAGCCGCTGGGACAGCAAAAACATTCAGTACTTC
D gene: -; J gene: TRBJ1-4; clone size: -; V gene: TRBV18; CDR3 protein: CASSPLRDEKLFF; CDR3 DNA: TGTGCCAGCTCACCCTTACGAGATGAAAAACTGTTTTTT
D gene: -; J gene: TRBJ1-3; clone size: -; V gene: TRBV9; CDR3 protein: CASSALPGGGYSGNTIYF; CDR3 DNA: TGTGCCAGCAGCGCCCTCCCCGGGGGGGGCTATTCTGGAAACACCATATATTTT
D gene: -; J gene: TRBJ1-5; clone size: -; V gene: TRBV30; CDR3 protein: CAWSLGGSQPQHF; CDR3 DNA: TGTGCCTGGAGCCTAGGGGGTAGTCAGCCCCAGCATTTT
D gene: TRBD1; J gene: TRBJ1-4; clone size: once; V gene: TRBV5-8; CDR3 protein: CASNQGQGYEKLFF; CDR3 DNA: TGTGCCAGCAACCAGGGACAGGGTTATGAAAAACTGTTTTTT
D gene: TRBD1; J gene: TRBJ2-1; clone size: once; V gene: TRBV7-9; CDR3 protein: CASSPRTGGINNEQFF; CDR3 DNA: TGTGCCAGCAGCCCCAGGACAGGGGGGATTAACAATGAGCAGTTCTTC
D gene: -; J gene: TRBJ2-5; clone size: -; V gene: TRBV9; CDR3 protein: CASSVTGRYQETQYF; CDR3 DNA: TGTGCCAGCAGCGTAACAGGGAGGTACCAAGAGACCCAGTACTTC